This T cell receptor beta chain was identified in a study of CD4+ T cells in melanoma. Findings and caveats of the study: Reportedly, melanoma neoantigen-specific CD4+ T cells showed varied differentiation states. A reported correlation linked neoantigen-specific CD4+ T cells to CD8+, macrophage and B cell function.

Clones were sequenced by immunoSEQ multiplex PCR, and TCRdb holds only the in-frame ones, with some missing. This sample has some 9,900 clones; about 73% occur once, and the top ten carry over 20%. This clone showed up just once. Its specificity is unknown. The CDR3 loop spans 18 amino acids. The chain couples TRBV21-1 to TRBJ2-3; TRBD1 reflects the table's D call only, with no check against the DNA. TRBV21-1 is assigned pseudogene status. The specimen sequenced was cells from a culture (not recorded whether cultured in vitro). The clonotype was recovered from a human donor with melanoma. Here the CDR3 DNA reads TGTGCCAGCGGCCACCTAGATGGGACAGGGGGCCCAACAGATACGCAGTATTTT. Protein product: CASGHLDGTGGPTDTQYF.